This passage covers 3 T cell receptor beta chains from one sample sequenced in a study of blood T cell repertoires in COVID-19. Data came from immunoSEQ multiplex PCR; TCRdb stores just in-frame clones and leaves some out. The sample includes 250,000 to 350,000 clones, 86% seen only once; the top ten take approximately 1.5%. The sample was peripheral blood. These receptors were taken from a woman between 45 and 60 years old with acute or convalescent COVID-19.

The chain recombines TRBV28 with TRBJ2-7; 11 bases fit TRBD1. Germline values: CDR1 MDHEN, CDR2 SYDVKM. This CDR3 is 16 amino acids long. Unmatched junction bases numbered 8, after V lost 3 bases and J lost 4 bases. CDR3 coding DNA: TGTGCCAGCAGTTTCCCGGACAGGGGGCTGTCGTACGAGCAGTACTTC. Its translation is CASSFPDRGLSYEQYF.

The table lists this clone with a few counts. The chain joins TRBV20-1 to TRBJ2-1; 9 positions agree with TRBD1. Germline V gene data show CDR1 as DFQATT and CDR2 as SNEGSKA (reference sequence). The CDR3 sequence is 14 residues long. V lost 3 bases and J lost 11; bases outside the gene matches: 11. CDR3 sequence: CSASWDREPYKQFF. DNA for the CDR3: TGCAGTGCTAGTTGGGACAGGGAACCCTACAAGCAGTTCTTC.

The chain recombines TRBV4-1 with TRBJ2-1; D unresolved. The germline V and J ends were trimmed by 4 bases and 4 bases, with 17 bases remaining between them. CDR1 is MGHRA and CDR2 is YSYEKL in the germline V gene. This CDR3 is built from 16 residues. The CDR3 loop reads CASSPTFGEEYNEQFF. The CDR3, as DNA: TGCGCCAGCAGCCCCACCTTTGGAGAGGAGTACAATGAGCAGTTCTTC.